This T cell receptor (beta chain) derives from a study of cytomegalovirus exposure and HLA in healthy donors. This clone was detected only once. Its cognate antigen is unknown. The PCR made use of 60 Vbeta and 13 Jbeta primers. The assay was immunoSEQ multiplex PCR, and TCRdb's table has in-frame clones only and misses some. The sample records roughly 240,000 clones, approximately 81% being singletons. Whole-study results and caveats: Most sequenced TCRs were rare (though some public TCRs occurred in many donors).

From germline, CDR1 is SNHLY and CDR2 FYNNEI. V shed 1 base, J shed 4 bases, and the junction held 7 bases outside the gene matches. This CDR3 contains 17 residues. The chain joins TRBV2 to TRBJ2-2; TRBD2 matches 9 bases. Sequenced material: PBMCs. This clonotype was sampled from a girl aged 2 to 10 in good health and CMV-seronegative. CDR3 residues: CASSEVQLAGITGELFF. For the CDR3, the DNA is TGTGCCAGCAGTGAAGTTCAGCTAGCGGGGATCACCGGGGAGCTGTTTTTT.